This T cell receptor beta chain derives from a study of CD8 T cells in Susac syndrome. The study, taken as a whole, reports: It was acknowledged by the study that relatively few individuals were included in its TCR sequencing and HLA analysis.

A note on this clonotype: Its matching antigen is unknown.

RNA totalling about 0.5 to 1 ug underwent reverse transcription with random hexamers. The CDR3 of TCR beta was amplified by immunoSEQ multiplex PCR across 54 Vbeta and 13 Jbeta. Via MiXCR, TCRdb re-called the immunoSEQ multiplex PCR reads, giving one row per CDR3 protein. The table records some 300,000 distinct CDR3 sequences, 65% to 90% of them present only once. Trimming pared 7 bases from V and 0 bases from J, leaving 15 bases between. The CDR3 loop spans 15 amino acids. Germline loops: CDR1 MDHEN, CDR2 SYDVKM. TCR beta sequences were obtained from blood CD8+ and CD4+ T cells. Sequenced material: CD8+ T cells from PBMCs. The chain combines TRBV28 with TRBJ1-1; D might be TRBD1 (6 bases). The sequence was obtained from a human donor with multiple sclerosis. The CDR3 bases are TGTGCCAGCATCCCCCCCGGACAGATGAACACTGAAGCTTTCTTT. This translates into CASIPPGQMNTEAFF.